These 17 T cell receptor beta chains were sequenced from one sample in a study of monozygotic twins with inflammatory bowel disease. Reanalyzing the 5' RACE reads, TCRdb keeps one entry per CDR3 protein, without DNA. This sample contains 400,000 or so distinct CDR3 sequences. Sequences were obtained from blood. The receptors here all came from a human donor with ulcerative colitis or Crohn's disease, or a healthy co-twin of an affected twin (not recorded which).

The chain joins TRBV5-1 to TRBJ1-1; with no DNA, the TCRdb D assignment of TRBD1 cannot be verified. CDR1 is SGHRS, CDR2 YFSETQ, per germline. The CDR3 contains 12 residues. CDR3 region: CASSSRTDEAFF.

CDR3 region: CASSQINNEQFF. The chain employs TRBV14 and TRBJ2-1. The CDR3 is 12 amino acids. The V gene's germline CDR1 is SGHDN and CDR2 FVKESK.

The chain links TRBV6-1 to TRBJ1-2; no DNA is available, so the TRBD1 call from TCRdb remains unchecked. This CDR3 is 11 amino acids long. Germline V gene data show CDR1 as MNHNS and CDR2 as SASEGT. The CDR3 here is CANRQGYGYTF.

The chain recombines TRBV20-1 with TRBJ2-1; without DNA, the TCRdb call of TRBD1 cannot be checked. Germline assignment: CDR1 DFQATT and CDR2 SNEGSKA (reference sequence). The length of the CDR3 is 16 residues. This chain's CDR3 is CSARHSGGASYNEQFF.

The J gene is TRBJ1-1, the V gene TRBV6-1; lacking DNA, the TRBD1 call made by TCRdb goes unchecked. CDR1 is MNHNS, CDR2 SASEGT, per germline. This CDR3 comprises 14 residues. CDR3 residues: CASSPRLGESEAFF.

V is TRBV6-1 and J is TRBJ2-4; no DNA is available, so the TRBD2 call from TCRdb remains unchecked. Germline loops: CDR1 MNHNS, CDR2 SASEGT. The CDR3 spans 15 residues. CDR3 amino acids: CASSPTGEAKNIQYF.

The V and J genes are TRBV29-1 and TRBJ2-1; TCRdb outputs TRBD1, but without DNA this stays unchecked. CDR1 SQVTM and CDR2 ANQGSEA come from the germline V gene. The CDR3 consists of 14 residues. The CDR3 spells CSASKGTAYNEQFF.

The chain couples TRBV4-1 to TRBJ1-1. Germline assignment: CDR1 MGHRA and CDR2 YSYEKL. This CDR3 comprises 14 residues. The CDR3 is CASSQDIRNTEAFF.

The genes are TRBV5-1 and TRBJ1-1; the TRBD1 assignment by TCRdb is unverifiable without DNA. Germline loops: CDR1 SGHRS, CDR2 YFSETQ. The CDR3 length is 14 residues. CDR3 loop: CASSFSGVTTEAFF.

This chain uses TRBV29-1 with TRBJ2-2; TCRdb outputs TRBD2, but without DNA this stays unchecked. This CDR3 is built from 16 residues. In germline, CDR1 is SQVTM, CDR2 ANQGSEA. The CDR3: CSVELRGGGTPGELFF.

This sequence joins TRBV4-1 and TRBJ2-1. The CDR3 is 17 residues long. The germline gives CDR1 MGHRA, CDR2 YSYEKL. CDR3 in amino acids: CASSQGGLLSSYNEQFF.

The V call is TRBV15, the J call TRBJ1-5; absent DNA, TCRdb's TRBD1 call cannot be checked. CDR1 and CDR2 from the germline V gene are LNHNV and YYDKDF (reference sequence). CDR3 length equals 14 residues. CDR3 in amino acids: CATSQDRGYQPQHF.

The genes are TRBV4-3 and TRBJ1-2. This CDR3 has 14 amino acids. Looked up from germline, CDR1 is LGHNA and CDR2 is YSLEER. CDR3 sequence: CASSQEMGNYGYTF.

This sequence joins TRBV6-1 and TRBJ2-1; with no DNA, the TCRdb D assignment of TRBD1 cannot be verified. The CDR3 runs 17 residues. Germline V gene sequence: CDR1 MNHNS, CDR2 SASEGT. The CDR3 sequence: CASSEFGGTGGLNEQFF.

The chain recombines TRBV5-5 with TRBJ1-5; TCRdb's D gene call, TRBD1, goes unchecked for lack of DNA. CDR1 and CDR2 (germline): SGHKS, YYEKEE (reference sequence). The CDR3 is 12 residues long. CDR3 sequence reads: CASSPLQGPQHF.

The chain employs TRBV10-3 and TRBJ2-1; TCRdb's assignment of TRBD1 cannot be checked, as there is no DNA. Germline lookup yields CDR1 ENHRY and CDR2 SYGVKD. The CDR3 has 15 residues. The CDR3 is CAISEDEGAYNEQFF.

This chain connects TRBV11-2 to TRBJ1-3; TCRdb lists TRBD1, though no DNA is available to test this call. Germline CDR1 is SGHAT and CDR2 is FQNNGV. The CDR3 has 18 amino acids. The CDR3 here is CASSSTGHTLHSGNTIYF.